Following are 9 T cell receptor beta chains from one sample sequenced in a study of T cell responses to AZD1222 COVID-19 vaccine. The repertoire was sequenced with immunoSEQ multiplex PCR; TCRdb's copy has only in-frame clones and lacks some. In the table there are roughly 120,000 clones, around 85% of which are singletons. This sample comprised peripheral blood, obtained 28 days after the second AZD1222 dose. Receptors originate from an adult who received the AZD1222 COVID-19 vaccine.

The CDR3 DNA is TGTGCCTGGAGGGGGGTAAGAACCGGGGCCAAAAACATTCAGTACTTC. As protein: CAWRGVRTGAKNIQYF. The genes are TRBV30 and TRBJ2-4; D assignment may be TRBD1 or TRBD2 (5 bases each). The V and J ends lost 3 bases and 1 base respectively, with 16 bases between them. The CDR3 has 16 residues. Germline CDR1 is GTSNPN and CDR2 is SVGIG (reference sequence). Supplemented by reference TRBV30 and TRBJ2-4, the full variable domain reads SQTIHQWPATLVQPVGSPLSLECTVEGTSNPNLYWYRQAAGRGLQLLFYSVGIGQISSEVPQNLSASRPQDRQFILSSKKLLLSDSGFYLCAWRGVRTGAKNIQYFGAGTRLSVL.

This chain uses TRBV15 with TRBJ2-7; D unresolved. Trimming took 0 bases from V and 4 from J, leaving 13 bases between them. Germline values: CDR1 LNHNV, CDR2 YYDKDF (reference sequence). The CDR3 has 15 amino acids. The CDR3 bases are TGTGCCACCAGCAGAGACGTCACTGCCGTATACGAGCAGTACTTC. Its protein product is CATSRDVTAVYEQYF.

V and J are TRBV4-2 and TRBJ1-5; D is unresolved. Per the germline V gene, CDR1 is LGHNA and CDR2 is YNFKEQ. V was shortened by 1 base and J by 2 bases, with 12 bases between the two germline ends. The CDR3 runs 16 residues. CDR3 nucleotides: TGTGCCAGCAGCCAAGTTACGGGTGGTGGCAATCAGCCCCAGCATTTT. Translating gives CASSQVTGGGNQPQHF.

The chain employs TRBV28 and TRBJ2-7; 7 bases line up with TRBD1. V lost 6 bases, J lost 0 bases, and 11 bases stayed unmatched. Germline CDR1 is MDHEN and CDR2 is SYDVKM. The CDR3 has 16 residues. The CDR3 region is CASRSRRDSNSYEQYF. For the CDR3, the DNA is TGTGCCAGCAGGTCTCGCCGGGACAGCAACTCCTACGAGCAGTACTTC.

The chain couples TRBV10-3 to TRBJ1-1; TRBD1 is a possible D gene (6 bases). Germline V gene sequence: CDR1 ENHRY, CDR2 SYGVKD. The CDR3 has 12 amino acids. V lost 6 bases to trimming and J lost 7 bases, with 12 bases between them. The CDR3 DNA reads TGTGCCATCAGGCGTGGGGGCAGTGAAGCTTTCTTT. Its protein is CAIRRGGSEAFF.

This clone was found many times. V usage is TRBV3-1 (or the pseudogene TRBV3-2) and J usage is TRBJ2-1; possibly TRBD1 for D (5 bases). Trimming removed 0 bases at V and 8 bases at J, with 17 bases between. This CDR3 is built from 16 residues. Per germline, CDR1 LGHDT and CDR2 YNNKEL (reference sequence). The CDR3 sequence is CASSQDIFQGLDEQFF. DNA for the CDR3: TGTGCCAGCAGCCAAGATATTTTCCAGGGATTGGATGAGCAGTTCTTC.

This rearrangement joins TRBV5-6 to TRBJ2-7; TRBD1 matches 7 bases. The CDR3 has 16 residues. Per the germline V gene, CDR1 is SGHDT and CDR2 is YYEEEE. V dropped 5 bases and J dropped 6; count of bases not matched to a gene: 17. The CDR3 protein is CASRSGQMGTGAEQYF. CDR3 nucleotides: TGTGCCAGCAGATCGGGACAGATGGGAACCGGGGCCGAGCAGTACTTC.

The CDR3: CASSAPPVGQGPQPQHF. The DNA of the CDR3 is TGTGCCAGTAGTGCCCCTCCCGTGGGACAGGGTCCCCAGCCCCAGCATTTT. The V gene is TRBV19, the J gene TRBJ1-5; TRBD1 matches at 9 bases. J lost 7 bases, V lost 5 bases, and 15 bases had no gene match. The CDR3 is 17 amino acids. The germline V gene encodes CDR1 LNHDA and CDR2 SQIVND (reference sequence).

This chain uses TRBV5-5 with TRBJ1-1; D is ambiguous. Germline CDR1 reads SGHKS; CDR2 reads YYEKEE (reference sequence). This CDR3 has 14 residues. Trimming removed 0 bases at V and 1 base at J, with 7 bases between. The CDR3 is CASSLVLANTEAFF. The CDR3 coding sequence is TGTGCCAGCAGCTTGGTTTTGGCGAACACTGAAGCTTTCTTT.